The source of this T cell receptor beta chain is a study of T-cell reconstitution after alpha-beta-depleted transplantation in children. Unique molecular identifiers were used to barcode this TCRbeta library. TCRdb re-derived calls from the PCR reads in MiXCR, one entry per CDR3 protein. The table lists 600,000 to 800,000 distinct CDR3 sequences, roughly 13% of them singletons. The CDR3 has 11 amino acids. Germline-derived CDR1 and CDR2 are SGHRS and YFSETQ. Trimming took 0 bases from V and 12 from J, leaving 7 bases between them. The chain joins TRBV5-1 to TRBJ2-1; D is uncertain. The sequencing here drew on PBMCs, taken before TCRalphabeta/CD19-depleted stem cell transplant. The TCR originated in a girl between 2 and 10 years old with congenital amegakaryocytic thrombocytopenia, due to receive a stem cell transplant. CDR3 coding DNA: TGCGCCAGCAGCTTGGGGGATGTGCAGTTCTTC. Translation: CASSLGDVQFF.